This TCR beta chain was documented in a study of long-term antiretroviral therapy in people with HIV. With survey level as its setting, the immunoSEQ assay was v3.0. The table came from immunoSEQ multiplex PCR; TCRdb's copy has only in-frame clones and leaves some out. This sample carries 30,000 to 40,000 clones, about 83% of them seen once, and the ten largest clones take 7.1%. This TCR was recovered from a woman aged 45-59 years with HIV. Sequencing was performed on unsorted PBMCs, taken 2 years after starting antiretroviral therapy.

CDR3 amino acids: CSVQGQVETQYF. In DNA, the CDR3 is TGCAGCGTCCAGGGGCAGGTAGAGACCCAGTACTTC. The chain recombines TRBV29-1 with TRBJ2-5; tentatively, D is TRBD1 (6 bases). The CDR3 length is 12 residues. CDR1 and CDR2 (germline): SQVTM, ANQGSEA. V lost 6 bases, J lost 4 bases, and 12 bases lay in between.